Presented here are 15 T cell receptor beta chains from one specimen sequenced in a study of blood T cell repertoires in COVID-19. The method was immunoSEQ multiplex PCR; TCRdb's version includes in-frame clones alone and lacks a portion of them. The sample lists 60,000 to 75,000 clones; 80% to 90% were seen once. Input material: peripheral blood. The receptors were sampled from a human donor in a cohort sampled during active COVID-19.

The chain links TRBV13 to TRBJ1-3; no definite D call. CDR3 length: 11 amino acids. Germline lookup yields CDR1 PRHDT and CDR2 FYEKMQ (reference sequence). The germline V and J ends were trimmed by 5 bases and 3 bases, with 2 bases remaining between them. CDR3 nucleotide sequence: TGTGCCAGCAGCCTTGGAAACACCATATATTTT. It codes for CASSLGNTIYF.

This chain joins TRBV13 and TRBJ2-7; D is unresolved. With 0 bases removed from V and 0 bases from J, the gap between germline ends came to 18 bases. The CDR3 runs 18 residues. Germline V gene data show CDR1 as PRHDT and CDR2 as FYEKMQ (reference sequence). CDR3 sequence: CASSLGGLFEESSYEQYF. DNA for the CDR3: TGTGCCAGCAGCTTAGGTGGTCTGTTTGAGGAGAGCTCCTACGAGCAGTACTTC.

In nucleotides, the CDR3 is TGTGCCAGCAGAGGGGGACTAGTGGCTACCATTCAGTACTTC. It translates to CASRGGLVATIQYF. The rearrangement joins TRBV28 to TRBJ2-4; the match to TRBD2 covers 8 bases. Germline assignment: CDR1 MDHEN and CDR2 SYDVKM. With V trimmed by 6 bases and J by 9 bases, 10 bases remained unmatched. The CDR3 runs 14 residues.

The table lists this clone with a count of one. This chain connects TRBV6-6 to TRBJ2-7, with D tentatively TRBD2 (6 bases). Deletions cut 10 bases from V and 5 bases from J, with 18 bases between. This CDR3 has 13 amino acids. Germline CDR1 MNHNY, CDR2 SVGAGI (reference sequence). CDR3 amino acids: CATCWAGGDEQYF. Written as DNA, the CDR3 is TGTGCCACTTGCTGGGCCGGAGGGGACGAGCAGTACTTC.

V usage is TRBV6-2 or TRBV6-3 and J usage is TRBJ2-1; TRBD1 matches at 9 bases. Germline CDR1 reads MNHEY; CDR2 reads SVGEGT. Trimming removed 6 bases from V and 9 bases from J; junction bases left unmatched: 12. The CDR3 loop spans 15 amino acids. The CDR3 reads CASSLIGQGMGEQFF. The DNA for the CDR3 is TGTGCCAGCAGCCTAATAGGACAGGGGATGGGTGAGCAGTTCTTC.

The rearrangement joins TRBV11-2 to TRBJ2-5, with 7 nucleotides matching TRBD2. V shed 4 bases and J 3 bases; nucleotides not matched to a gene: 14. Germline V gene data show CDR1 as SGHAT and CDR2 as FQNNGV. This CDR3 has 17 amino acids. As DNA, the CDR3 is TGTGCCAGCAGCTACCCACTAGCGCGAGGAGGAGAAGAGACCCAGTACTTC. Translated, it gives CASSYPLARGGEETQYF.

This chain connects TRBV14 to TRBJ2-7, with D possibly being TRBD2 (6 bases). The germline V and J ends were trimmed by 2 bases and 6 bases, with 14 bases remaining between them. CDR1 is SGHDN, CDR2 FVKESK, per germline. The CDR3 is made up of 14 amino acids. The CDR3 sequence: CASSQLREVGEQYF. In DNA form, the CDR3 reads TGTGCCAGCAGCCAATTGCGGGAAGTCGGCGAGCAGTACTTC.

This clone was detected only a few times. Other DNA sequences in this sample translate to the same CDR3. The rearrangement joins TRBV5-1 to TRBJ1-1; TRBD1 is a possible D gene (5 bases). The germline CDR1 and CDR2 sequences are SGHRS and YFSETQ. The CDR3 is made up of 13 amino acids. Trimming left V 5 bases short and J 1 base short, with 9 bases between. CDR3 protein: CASSPTGNTEAFF. Here the CDR3 DNA reads TGCGCCAGCAGTCCTACAGGGAACACTGAAGCTTTCTTT.

The rearrangement uses TRBV7-8 and TRBJ2-3; possible D gene TRBD2, 6 bases. The CDR3 contains 13 residues. Germline V CDR1 and CDR2: SGHVS, FQNEAQ. The V end was cut by 5 bases, the J end by 6 bases, with 12 bases between. This CDR3 is CASSRESLDTQYF. The CDR3 nucleotides are TGTGCCAGCAGCCGGGAGAGCCTTGATACGCAGTATTTT.

The rearrangement joins TRBV11-2 to TRBJ2-5; 10 bases agree with TRBD2. V was clipped by 2 bases and J by 4 bases; unmatched bases: 10. The CDR3 has 17 residues. The germline CDR1 and CDR2 sequences are SGHAT and FQNNGV. CDR3 nucleotides: TGTGCCAGCAGCTTATCTAGCGGGGGCCCCGTGGGAGAGACCCAGTACTTC. Protein: CASSLSSGGPVGETQYF. Based on the CDR3 plus reference TRBV11-2 and TRBJ2-5, the full variable domain is EAGVAQSPRYKIIEKRQSVAFWCNPISGHATLYWYQQILGQGPKLLIQFQNNGVVDDSQLPKDRFSAERLKGVDSTLKIQPAKLEDSAVYLCASSLSSGGPVGETQYFGPGTRLLVL.

A single count supports this clone. The CDR3 region is CASSLTGLADYQGQETQYF. The CDR3 DNA reads TGTGCCAGCAGCTTAACTGGGCTAGCGGACTACCAAGGGCAAGAGACCCAGTACTTC. This rearrangement joins TRBV7-3 to TRBJ2-5, with TRBD2 matching 7 bases. With V trimmed by 0 bases and J by 2 bases, 15 bases remained unmatched. There are 19 residues in the CDR3. Germline CDR1 and CDR2: SGHTA and FQGTGA.

The chain is built from TRBV24-1 and TRBJ2-2; D ambiguous. CDR1 is KGHDR, CDR2 SFDVKD, per germline. With 9 bases removed from V and 5 bases from J, the gap between germline ends came to 9 bases. CDR3 length equals 12 residues. As DNA, the CDR3 is TGTGCCACCCAAAGCTCTACCGGGGAGCTGTTTTTT. It translates to CATQSSTGELFF.

This clone was found once. This chain links TRBV5-6 with TRBJ2-3; tentative D call: TRBD2 (5 bases). Germline values: CDR1 SGHDT, CDR2 YYEEEE. V lost 0 bases and J lost 3, with 14 bases in between. The CDR3 runs 16 residues. The DNA for the CDR3 is TGTGCCAGCAGCTTGGTCCCGGCGGGTGGGACAGATACGCAGTATTTT. It yields the protein CASSLVPAGGTDTQYF.

The chain carries TRBV6-1 and TRBJ1-2, with 9 nucleotides matching TRBD1. There are 14 residues in the CDR3. Per the germline V gene, CDR1 is MNHNS and CDR2 is SASEGT. After removal of 3 bases from V and 7 bases from J, the junction contained 6 bases not matched to a gene. The CDR3 DNA reads as TGTGCCAGCAGTGACGCTCTACAGGGGGCTGGCTACACCTTC. Translation gives CASSDALQGAGYTF.

This chain uses TRBV24-1 with TRBJ1-1; D gene unclear. The germline V and J ends were trimmed by 6 bases and 3 bases, with 16 bases remaining between them. Per germline, CDR1 KGHDR and CDR2 SFDVKD. CDR3 length: 15 residues. DNA of the CDR3: TGTGCCACCAGTACCCCCATAGCCCGAGACACTGAAGCTTTCTTT. It yields the protein CATSTPIARDTEAFF.